This T cell receptor (beta chain) was profiled in a study of cytomegalovirus exposure and HLA in healthy donors. Findings and caveats of the study: As a later analysis revealed, the rate of TCR association differed by HLA locus, with DRB1 most and HLA-C fewest.

Germline values: CDR1 SEHNR, CDR2 FQNEAQ (reference sequence). The junction had 8 bases not matched to a gene; V was cut back by 6 bases and J by 7 bases. The CDR3 is 16 amino acids. PCR amplification relied on 60 Vbeta primers (plus 13 Jbeta primers). The authors' processing: An analysis performed later counted 73 million or so unique TCR beta chains (roughly 11 million of them shared). The protocol was immunoSEQ multiplex PCR, while the TCRdb copy is restricted to in-frame clones and leaves out a portion. V and J calls and clone size follow that table, whereas D and trimming were derived from the DNA. The table has roughly 150,000 clones, around 80% seen once. Details on this clone: Its antigen is currently unknown.

The chain joins TRBV7-9 to TRBJ2-4; 14 bases align to TRBD2. The TCR was taken from a male donor in good health and CMV-seronegative. The sample comprised PBMCs. The CDR3 DNA sequence: TGTGCCAGCAGGTCGGGACTAGCGGGAGTCAAGAACATTCAGTACTTC. It encodes CASRSGLAGVKNIQYF.